The T cell receptor (beta chain) described here comes from a study of cytomegalovirus exposure and HLA in healthy donors. Points from the study as a whole: Most TCR sequences showed up rarely, but some public TCRs showed up in many donors.

Produced via immunoSEQ multiplex PCR; TCRdb's table is partial and in-frame only. Of about 160,000 clones in the sample, 86% were seen once. For this clone: The antigen is unknown.

The V and J ends lost 2 bases and 4 bases respectively, with 8 bases between them. This CDR3 is built from 12 residues. Germline V lookup: CDR1 GTSNPN, CDR2 SVGIG (reference sequence). The receptor's source is a woman aged 18-30 years in good health and CMV-seronegative. Sequencing used PBMCs. This sequence joins TRBV30 and TRBJ1-2; tentative D call: TRBD1 (5 bases). The CDR3 spells CAWSSGGYGYTF. The CDR3 DNA is TGTGCCTGGAGTTCCGGGGGCTATGGCTACACCTTC.